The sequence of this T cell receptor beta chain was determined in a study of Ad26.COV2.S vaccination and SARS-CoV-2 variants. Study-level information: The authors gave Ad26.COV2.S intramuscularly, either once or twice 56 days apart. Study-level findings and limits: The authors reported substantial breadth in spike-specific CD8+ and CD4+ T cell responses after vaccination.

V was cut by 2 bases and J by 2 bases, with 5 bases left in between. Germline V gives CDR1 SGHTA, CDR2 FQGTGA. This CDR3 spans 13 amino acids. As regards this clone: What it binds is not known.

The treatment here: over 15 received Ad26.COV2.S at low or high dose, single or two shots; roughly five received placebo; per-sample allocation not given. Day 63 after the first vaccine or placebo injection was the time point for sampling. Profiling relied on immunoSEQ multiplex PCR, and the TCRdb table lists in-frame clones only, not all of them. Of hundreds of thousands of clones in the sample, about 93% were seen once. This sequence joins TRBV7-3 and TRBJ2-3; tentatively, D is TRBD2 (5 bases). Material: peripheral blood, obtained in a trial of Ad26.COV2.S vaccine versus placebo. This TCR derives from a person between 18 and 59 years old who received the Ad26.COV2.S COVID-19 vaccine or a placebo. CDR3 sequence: CASSLDYTDTQYF. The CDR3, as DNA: TGTGCCAGCAGCTTAGACTACACAGATACGCAGTATTTT. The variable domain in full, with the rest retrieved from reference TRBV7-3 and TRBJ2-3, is GAGVSQTPSNKVTEKGKYVELRCDPISGHTALYWYRQSLGQGPEFLIYFQGTGAADDSGLPNDRFFAVRPEGSVSTLKIQRTERGDSAVYLCASSLDYTDTQYFGPGTRLTVL.